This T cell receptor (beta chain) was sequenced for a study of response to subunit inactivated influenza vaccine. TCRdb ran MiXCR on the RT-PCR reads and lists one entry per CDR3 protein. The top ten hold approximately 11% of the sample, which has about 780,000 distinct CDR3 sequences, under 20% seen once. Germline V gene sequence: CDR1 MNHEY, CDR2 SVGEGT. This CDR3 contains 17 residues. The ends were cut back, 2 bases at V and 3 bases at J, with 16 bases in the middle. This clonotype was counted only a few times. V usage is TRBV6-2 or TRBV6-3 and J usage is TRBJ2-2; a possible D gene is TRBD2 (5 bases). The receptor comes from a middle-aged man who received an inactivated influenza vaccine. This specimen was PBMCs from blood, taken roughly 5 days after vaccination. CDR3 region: CASSYPRGAQYTGELFF. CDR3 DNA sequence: TGTGCCAGCAGTTACCCCCGGGGAGCGCAGTACACCGGGGAGCTGTTTTTT.